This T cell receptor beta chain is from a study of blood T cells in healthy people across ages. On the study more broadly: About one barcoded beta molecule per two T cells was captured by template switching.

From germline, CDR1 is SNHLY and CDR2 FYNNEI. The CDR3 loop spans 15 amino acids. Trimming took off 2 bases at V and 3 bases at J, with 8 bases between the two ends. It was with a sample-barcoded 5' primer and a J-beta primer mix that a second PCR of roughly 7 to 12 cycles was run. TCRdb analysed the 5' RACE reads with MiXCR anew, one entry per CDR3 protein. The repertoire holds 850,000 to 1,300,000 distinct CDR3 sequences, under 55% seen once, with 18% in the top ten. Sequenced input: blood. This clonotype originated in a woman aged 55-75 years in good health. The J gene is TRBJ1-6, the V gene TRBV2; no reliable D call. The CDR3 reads CASSEPRHYNSPLHF. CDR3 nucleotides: TGTGCCAGCAGTGAACCGCGGCACTATAATTCACCCCTCCACTTT.